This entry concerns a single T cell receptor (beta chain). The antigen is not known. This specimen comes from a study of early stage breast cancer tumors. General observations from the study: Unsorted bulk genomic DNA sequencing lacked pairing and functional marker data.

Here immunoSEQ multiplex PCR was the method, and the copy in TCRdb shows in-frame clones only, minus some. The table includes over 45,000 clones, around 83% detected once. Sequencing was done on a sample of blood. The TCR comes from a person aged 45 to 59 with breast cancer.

This chain's CDR3 is CASSETGTANEKLFF. DNA of the CDR3: TGTGCCAGCAGCGAGACCGGGACAGCTAATGAAAAACTGTTTTTT. The V gene is TRBV9, the J gene TRBJ1-4; 7 bases match TRBD1. After removal of 3 bases from V and 3 bases from J, the junction contained 5 bases not matched to a gene. The CDR3 runs to 15 residues. Germline CDR1 reads SGDLS; CDR2 reads YYNGEE. Full variable domain (remainder filled in from reference TRBV9 and TRBJ1-4): DSGVTQTPKHLITATGQRVTLRCSPRSGDLSVYWYQQSLDQGLQFLIQYYNGEERAKGNILERFSAQQFPDLHSELNLSSLELGDSALYFCASSETGTANEKLFFGSGTQLSVL.